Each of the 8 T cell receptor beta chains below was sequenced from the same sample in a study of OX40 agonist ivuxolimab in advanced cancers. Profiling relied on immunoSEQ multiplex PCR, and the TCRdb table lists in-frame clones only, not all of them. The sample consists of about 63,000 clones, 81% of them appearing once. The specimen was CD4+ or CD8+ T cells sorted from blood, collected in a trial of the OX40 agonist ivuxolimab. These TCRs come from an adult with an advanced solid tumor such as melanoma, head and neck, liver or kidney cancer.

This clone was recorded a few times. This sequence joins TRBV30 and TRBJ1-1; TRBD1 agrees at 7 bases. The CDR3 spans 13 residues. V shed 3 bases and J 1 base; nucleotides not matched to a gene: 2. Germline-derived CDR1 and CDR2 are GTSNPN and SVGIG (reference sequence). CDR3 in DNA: TGTGCCTGGAGGTACAGGGGGAACACTGAAGCTTTCTTT. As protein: CAWRYRGNTEAFF.

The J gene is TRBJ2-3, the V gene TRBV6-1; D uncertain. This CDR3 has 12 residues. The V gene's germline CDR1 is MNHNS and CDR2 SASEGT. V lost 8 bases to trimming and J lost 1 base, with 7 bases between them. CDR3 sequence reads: CASAQRTDTQYF. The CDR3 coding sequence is TGTGCCAGCGCCCAACGCACAGATACGCAGTATTTT.

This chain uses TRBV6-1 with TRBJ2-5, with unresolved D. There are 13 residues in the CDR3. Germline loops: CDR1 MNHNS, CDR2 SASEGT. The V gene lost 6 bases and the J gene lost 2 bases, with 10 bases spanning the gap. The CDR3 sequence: CASRAGPQETQYF. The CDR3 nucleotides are TGTGCCAGCAGGGCTGGGCCGCAAGAGACCCAGTACTTC.

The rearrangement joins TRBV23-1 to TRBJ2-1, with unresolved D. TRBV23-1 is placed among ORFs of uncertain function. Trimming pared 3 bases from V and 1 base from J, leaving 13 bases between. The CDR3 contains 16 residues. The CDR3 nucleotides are TGCGCCAGCAGTCACCCGAAGGGTTTTTCCTACAATGAGCAGTTCTTC. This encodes CASSHPKGFSYNEQFF.

Here the CDR3 DNA reads TGTGCCATCAAACAGCAGGTTAATGAAGATACGCAGTATTTT. The encoded protein is CAIKQQVNEDTQYF. The rearrangement joins TRBV10-3 to TRBJ2-3; D not resolved. V was trimmed by 7 bases and J by 5 bases, leaving 16 bases between them. Germline assignment: CDR1 ENHRY and CDR2 SYGVKD. The length of the CDR3 is 14 residues.

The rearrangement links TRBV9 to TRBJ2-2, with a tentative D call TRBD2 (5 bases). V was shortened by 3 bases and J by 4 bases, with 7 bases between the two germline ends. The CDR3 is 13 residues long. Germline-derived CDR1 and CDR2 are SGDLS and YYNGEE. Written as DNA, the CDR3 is TGTGCCAGCAGCGCCACTAGCACCGGGGAGCTGTTTTTT. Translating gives CASSATSTGELFF.

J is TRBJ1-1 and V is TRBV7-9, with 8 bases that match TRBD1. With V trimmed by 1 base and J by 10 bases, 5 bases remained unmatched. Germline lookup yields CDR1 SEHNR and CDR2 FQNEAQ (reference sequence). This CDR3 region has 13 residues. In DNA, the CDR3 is TGTGCCAGCAGCTTAGGACAGGGGAGGGGAGCTTTCTTT. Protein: CASSLGQGRGAFF.

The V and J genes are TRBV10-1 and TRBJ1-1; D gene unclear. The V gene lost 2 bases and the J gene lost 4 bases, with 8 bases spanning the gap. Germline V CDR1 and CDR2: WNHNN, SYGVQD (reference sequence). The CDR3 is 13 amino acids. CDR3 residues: CASSERGSTEAFF. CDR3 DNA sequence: TGCGCCAGCAGTGAGCGGGGTAGCACTGAAGCTTTCTTT.